This TCR beta chain was recovered during a study of glioma-infiltrating T cells. Amplification of TCR alpha and beta CDR3 regions from RNA used iRepertoire nested multiplex PCR. From the multiplex PCR reads, TCRdb called clonotypes with MiXCR, one entry per CDR3 protein. Among more than 90,000 distinct CDR3 sequences listed, roughly 39% were seen once. V lost 1 base and J 8 bases, leaving 14 bases between the germline ends. The CDR3 consists of 14 residues. This sequence was found in a human donor with low-grade glioma or glioblastoma, undergoing nonglioma brain surgery, or in good health (not recorded which). The specimen sequenced was glioma tissue, nonneoplastic brain tissue, or PBMCs (not recorded which). The chain is built from TRBV12-3 or TRBV12-4 and TRBJ2-5; the D gene could be TRBD1 or TRBD2 (5 bases each). In DNA form, the CDR3 reads TGTGCCAGCAGTTTAGAAAGGGACCGGGTCACCCAGTACTTC. It specifies CASSLERDRVTQYF.